This T cell receptor (beta chain) was captured by sequencing in a study of PD-L1 blockade in urothelial cancer. Background on the study: Peripheral blood specimens exhibited a median yield of around 150,000 T cells.

Regarding this clone: Its antigen is undetermined.

Time point indicated: peripheral blood 6 weeks after treatment start. Findings of the study overall: Those with durable benefit had larger increases in tumor-associated blood clones at 3 weeks.

Only in-frame clones appear in the TCRdb table, and some are missing; sequencing was by immunoSEQ multiplex PCR. Here the sample spans 120,000 or so clones, 86% being singletons. This receptor was identified in a man between 45 and 60 years old with urothelial cancer. The sample in question was PBMCs, obtained around atezolizumab (anti-PD-L1) treatment.

The CDR3 DNA follows: TGCGCCAGCAGCTTGGATCTGGGCCCCTACGAGCAGTACTTC. It is translated as CASSLDLGPYEQYF. The J gene is TRBJ2-7, the V gene TRBV5-1; D gene unclear. Trimming cost V 0 bases and J 2 bases, with 9 bases left between them. The CDR3 totals 14 residues. In germline, CDR1 is SGHRS, CDR2 YFSETQ.